The 24 T cell receptor beta chains below all came from one sample that was sequenced in a study of cytomegalovirus exposure and HLA in healthy donors. The PCR was carried out with 60 Vbeta primers and 13 Jbeta primers. The assay was immunoSEQ multiplex PCR, and TCRdb's table has in-frame clones only and misses some. The listing records 160,000 or so clones. Sequenced input: PBMCs. The receptors were sampled from a man younger than 45 in good health and CMV-seronegative.

The chain combines TRBV7-9 with TRBJ1-3; D not resolved. V dropped 2 bases and J dropped 0 bases, with 11 bases sitting between them. This CDR3 has 16 amino acids. Germline-derived CDR1 and CDR2 are SEHNR and FQNEAQ (reference sequence). The CDR3 is CASSLLGGFSGNTIYF. CDR3 DNA: TGTGCCAGCAGCTTACTGGGAGGGTTCTCTGGAAACACCATATATTTT.

The V call is TRBV19, the J call TRBJ2-7; D may be TRBD2 (5 bases). V was cut by 5 bases and J by 5 bases, with 7 bases left in between. Looked up from germline, CDR1 is LNHDA and CDR2 is SQIVND (reference sequence). CDR3 length equals 11 residues. In nucleotides, the CDR3 is TGTGCCAGTAGTCTCGGGGACGAGCAGTACTTC. Amino acid sequence: CASSLGDEQYF.

The V call is TRBV5-1, the J call TRBJ1-1; weak D call: TRBD1 (6 bases). The CDR3 has 15 amino acids. Germline CDR1 reads SGHRS; CDR2 reads YFSETQ. V was clipped by 4 bases and J by 1 base, with 14 bases between them. The CDR3: CASSRGGAQNTEAFF. CDR3 nucleotide sequence: TGCGCCAGCAGCCGCGGGGGGGCGCAGAACACTGAAGCTTTCTTT.

The chain links TRBV7-6 to TRBJ2-6; the match to TRBD2 covers 7 bases. The germline gives CDR1 SGHVS, CDR2 FNYEAQ. V lost 5 bases and J lost 0; bases outside the gene matches: 7. This CDR3 spans 17 amino acids. The CDR3 DNA reads as TGTGCCAGCAGCGACGGGACGGGGGGCTCTGGGGCCAACGTCCTGACTTTC. Translation gives CASSDGTGGSGANVLTF.

This chain joins TRBV30 and TRBJ2-1; TRBD2 aligns across 7 bases. After removal of 2 bases from V and 7 bases from J, the junction contained 2 bases not matched to a gene. The CDR3 length is 12 residues. In germline, CDR1 is GTSNPN, CDR2 SVGIG (reference sequence). CDR3 protein: CAWSRGRNEQFF. The CDR3 bases are TGTGCCTGGAGTCGCGGGAGAAATGAGCAGTTCTTC.

The J gene is TRBJ2-7, the V gene TRBV6-5; TRBD2 aligns across 10 bases. V dropped 6 bases and J dropped 3; count of bases not matched to a gene: 8. The CDR3 is 15 residues long. The germline gives CDR1 MNHEY, CDR2 SVGAGI. CDR3 nucleotide sequence: TGTGCCAGCAGACCCCATCTAGCGGGAGTCTACGAGCAGTACTTC. Translated: CASRPHLAGVYEQYF.

The chain joins TRBV5-4 to TRBJ2-1; the match to TRBD2 covers 10 bases. The length of the CDR3 is 15 residues. The trim removed 4 bases at V and 8 bases at J, leaving 9 bases unmatched. Germline CDR1 SGHNT, CDR2 YYREEE (reference sequence). For the CDR3, the DNA is TGTGCCAGCAGCGGAAAGCGGGAGGGGCTTGATGAGCAGTTCTTC. Translation: CASSGKREGLDEQFF. The full variable domain, its missing parts supplied by reference TRBV5-4 and TRBJ2-1, is ETGVTQSPTHLIKTRGQQVTLRCSSQSGHNTVSWYQQALGQGPQFIFQYYREEENGRGNFPPRFSGLQFPNYSSELNVNALELDDSALYLCASSGKREGLDEQFFGPGTRLTVL.

The gene calls are TRBV27 and TRBJ1-5; D is uncertain. The germline V and J ends were trimmed by 6 bases and 3 bases, with 18 bases remaining between them. Germline V lookup: CDR1 MNHEY, CDR2 SMNVEV (reference sequence). CDR3 length equals 16 residues. The CDR3 spells CASRVFSGALNQPQHF. The CDR3 nucleotides are TGTGCCAGCAGGGTTTTCTCGGGAGCTCTCAATCAGCCCCAGCATTTT.

The V gene is TRBV7-9, the J gene TRBJ1-5, with a possible D match to TRBD1 (6 bases). In germline, CDR1 is SEHNR, CDR2 FQNEAQ (reference sequence). The CDR3 runs to 14 residues. V was pared by 3 bases and J by 3 bases, with 9 bases between. CDR3 residues: CASSLTGLNQPQHF. CDR3 nucleotide sequence: TGTGCCAGCAGCTTGACAGGCCTCAATCAGCCCCAGCATTTT.

The chain combines TRBV7-8 with TRBJ2-2, with D perhaps TRBD1 (6 bases). Germline assignment: CDR1 SGHVS and CDR2 FQNEAQ. Between the trimmed V and J ends, which lost 5 bases and 6 bases, there was a span of 22 bases. The CDR3 length is 17 residues. The CDR3 protein is CASSDLLRDKPPGELFF. The CDR3 DNA sequence: TGTGCCAGCAGCGACTTACTCCGGGACAAACCACCCGGGGAGCTGTTTTTT.

The J gene is TRBJ1-4, the V gene TRBV20-1, with D unclear. Looked up from germline, CDR1 is DFQATT and CDR2 is SNEGSKA (reference sequence). The length of the CDR3 is 11 residues. The V end was cut by 0 bases, the J end by 8 bases, with 4 bases between. CDR3 sequence reads: CSARDMEKLFF. Here the CDR3 DNA reads TGCAGTGCTAGAGATATGGAAAAACTGTTTTTT.

The genes are TRBV18 and TRBJ2-7; 7 nucleotides agree with TRBD1. The CDR3 extends over 14 amino acids. Germline loops: CDR1 KGHSH, CDR2 LQKENI. V lost 3 bases and J lost 0; bases outside the gene matches: 2. Here the CDR3 DNA reads TGTGCCAGCTCACCGGACAGGTCCTCCTACGAGCAGTACTTC. Residues: CASSPDRSSYEQYF.

The chain uses TRBV7-2 and TRBJ1-1; no reliable D call. CDR1 SGHTA and CDR2 FQGNSA come from the germline V gene. With 5 bases removed from V and 5 bases from J, the gap between germline ends came to 15 bases. This CDR3 has 14 amino acids. The CDR3 region has the DNA TGTGCCAGCAGCGTACGATCAGGAGGAACTGAAGCTTTCTTT. Its protein is CASSVRSGGTEAFF.

The chain links TRBV18 to TRBJ2-7, with TRBD2 matching over 10 bases. Looked up from germline, CDR1 is KGHSH and CDR2 is LQKENI. This CDR3 region has 13 residues. V lost 6 bases, J lost 9 bases, and 8 bases stayed unmatched. CDR3 sequence reads: CASSPGLAVTQYF. The DNA of the CDR3 is TGTGCCAGCTCTCCTGGACTAGCGGTGACGCAGTACTTC. Variable domain in full (rest from reference TRBV18 and TRBJ2-7): NAGVMQNPRHLVRRRGQEARLRCSPMKGHSHVYWYRQLPEEGLKFMVYLQKENIIDESGMPKERFSAEFPKEGPSILRIQQVVRGDSAAYFCASSPGLAVTQYFGPGTRLTVT.

V and J are TRBV28 and TRBJ1-1, with 8 bases fitting TRBD1. The CDR3 spans 12 residues. Germline V CDR1 and CDR2: MDHEN, SYDVKM. J lost 6 bases, V lost 8 bases, and 5 bases had no gene match. The CDR3 nucleotides read TGTGCCAGCGTAGACAGGGGCGCTGAAGCTTTCTTT. Translated: CASVDRGAEAFF.

The CDR3 region is CAISGGTGDQPQHF. DNA for the CDR3: TGTGCCATCAGCGGAGGCACCGGGGATCAGCCCCAGCATTTT. This rearrangement joins TRBV10-3 to TRBJ1-5; D is unclear. This CDR3 comprises 14 residues. Per the germline V gene, CDR1 is ENHRY and CDR2 is SYGVKD. Trimming left V 6 bases short and J 5 bases short, with 14 bases between.

The chain links TRBV28 to TRBJ2-7, with 7 bases lining up with TRBD2. Germline CDR1 is MDHEN and CDR2 is SYDVKM. Trimming cost V 3 bases and J 2 bases; bases outside gene matches: 10. This CDR3 contains 16 residues. CDR3 residues: CASSFTPWGGTYEQYF. The CDR3 region has the DNA TGTGCCAGCAGTTTTACTCCTTGGGGGGGAACCTACGAGCAGTACTTC.

The chain is built from TRBV7-8 and TRBJ1-5, with 10 bases lining up with TRBD1. Germline V CDR1 and CDR2: SGHVS, FQNEAQ. This CDR3 is 17 amino acids long. V was clipped by 5 bases and J by 3 bases; unmatched bases: 10. The CDR3 loop is CASSRSGTGAANQPQHF. For the CDR3, the DNA is TGTGCCAGCAGCCGATCCGGGACAGGGGCTGCCAATCAGCCCCAGCATTTT.

The V gene is TRBV21-1, the J gene TRBJ2-7; TRBD1, the table's D call, was not compared with the DNA. TRBV21-1 is termed a pseudogene. The CDR3 contains 16 residues. CDR3 nucleotides: TGTGCCAGCAGCAAGGACATGTATCTTGCCCCCTACGAGCAGTACTTC. Protein product: CASSKDMYLAPYEQYF.

The chain joins TRBV6-1 to TRBJ2-7, with 12 bases matching TRBD2. Germline lookup yields CDR1 MNHNS and CDR2 SASEGT. This CDR3 spans 14 amino acids. Trimming at V came to 11 bases and at J to 4 bases, leaving 9 bases not matched to a gene. The CDR3 sequence: CAGSRLAGVYEQYF. DNA of the CDR3: TGTGCCGGCTCGAGACTAGCGGGAGTTTACGAGCAGTACTTC.

DNA of the CDR3: TGCGCCAGCGGCACAGGGGCGAACACTGAAGCTTTCTTT. Amino acids: CASGTGANTEAFF. V usage is TRBV5-1 and J usage is TRBJ1-1, with TRBD1 identical over 7 bases. J was trimmed by 1 base and V by 7 bases; bases with no gene match: 4. The V gene's germline CDR1 is SGHRS and CDR2 YFSETQ. This CDR3 has 13 amino acids.

CDR3 sequence: CASGLVLAVGYSYNEQFF. For the CDR3, the DNA is TGTGCTAGTGGTTTGGTGCTAGCGGTGGGTTACTCCTACAATGAGCAGTTCTTC. This sequence joins TRBV12-5 and TRBJ2-1, with 7 positions matching TRBD2. CDR3 length: 18 amino acids. Germline CDR1 LGHNT, CDR2 FRNRAP. With V trimmed by 0 bases and J by 0 bases, 8 bases remained unmatched.

The genes are TRBV4-1 and TRBJ2-1, with D unclear. The CDR3 contains 15 residues. V lost 6 bases, J lost 1 base, and 13 bases lay in between. Germline V CDR1 and CDR2: MGHRA, YSYEKL. The chain's CDR3 is CASRIGEMSYNEQFF. CDR3 nucleotide sequence: TGCGCCAGCAGAATAGGAGAAATGTCCTACAATGAGCAGTTCTTC.

V and J are TRBV5-1 and TRBJ1-3, with D possibly TRBD1 on 5 matching bases. In germline, CDR1 is SGHRS, CDR2 YFSETQ. Trimming pared 0 bases from V and 2 bases from J, leaving 12 bases between. There are 16 residues in the CDR3. The CDR3 loop reads CASSLAPGGAGNTIYF. CDR3 nucleotide sequence: TGCGCCAGCAGCTTGGCTCCGGGGGGGGCTGGAAACACCATATATTTT.